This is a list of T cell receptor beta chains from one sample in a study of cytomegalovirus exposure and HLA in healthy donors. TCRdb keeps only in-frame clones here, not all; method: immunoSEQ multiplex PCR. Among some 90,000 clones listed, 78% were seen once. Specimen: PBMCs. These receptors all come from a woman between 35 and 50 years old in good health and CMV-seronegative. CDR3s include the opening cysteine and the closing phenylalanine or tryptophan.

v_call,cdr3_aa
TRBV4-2,CASSRKQGADNQPQHF
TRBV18,CASSPGTNQETQYF
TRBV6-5,CASRRQSYSNQPQHF
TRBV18,CASSPGQSSGNTIYF
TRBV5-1,CASSFSEGWEQYF
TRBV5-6,CASRTTGTANIQYF
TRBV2,CASSHSREQFF
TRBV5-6,CASSFDVQETYEQYF
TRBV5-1,CASSLAGGSGNIQYF
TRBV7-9,CASSQNKNQPQHF
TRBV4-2,CASSQAEGVYNEQFF
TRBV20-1,CSTEQNYGYTF
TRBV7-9,CASSFREGSEAFF
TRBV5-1,CASSLTGNYEQYF
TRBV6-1,CASTMGSSNQPQHF
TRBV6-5,CASNGMGNEQFF
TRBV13,CASSIQTSGSYEQFF
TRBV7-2,CASSLAIGQGYNEQFF
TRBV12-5,CASGLGEATEAFF
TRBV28,CASSLYRQGANQPQHF
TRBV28,CASSLRHGSGSQPQHF
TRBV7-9,CASSPGTINEKLFF
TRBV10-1,CASSDGLAGESTYEQYF
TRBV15,CATSRVIGGLAGGEQYF
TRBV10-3,CAIRGGDRVNTGELFF
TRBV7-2,CASSTPGQGHAYGYTF
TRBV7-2,CASSLDYRAETQYF
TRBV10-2,CASAIQGLTDEQYF
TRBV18,CASAPGLSMGGTEAFF
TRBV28,CATKIQVTNTEAFF
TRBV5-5,CASSPGLTGPTYEQYF
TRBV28,CASSFFGQGTYEQYF
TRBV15,CATSREWTADTQYF
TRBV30,CAWKSGNYGYTF
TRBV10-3,CAITDQQGNTEAFF
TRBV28,CASNTDRKGNYGYTF
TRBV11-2,CASSLAGTGGFPYEQYF
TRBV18,CASSPGTGRKNTEAFF
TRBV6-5,CASRHRGLGDTEAFF
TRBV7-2,CASNQQGGYTEAFF
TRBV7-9,CASSRTHSGDEQFF
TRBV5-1,CASSPNTGQSHGYTF
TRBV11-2,CASSIGTGAYNEQFF